This passage covers 3 T cell receptor beta chains from one sample sequenced in a study of cytomegalovirus exposure and HLA in healthy donors. PCR amplification relied on 60 Vbeta primers (plus 13 Jbeta primers). Method: immunoSEQ multiplex PCR; TCRdb's copy keeps in-frame clones and lacks some. The sample gives about 150,000 clones, about three quarters of which show up once; under 2% is in the top ten. Sequencing was done on a sample of PBMCs. The source of these receptors is a female donor in good health and CMV-seropositive.

This chain joins TRBV19 and TRBJ2-1; 9 bases agree with TRBD2. The CDR3 extends over 18 amino acids. J gave up 3 bases and V 4 bases, and 13 bases lay outside the gene matches. Germline-derived CDR1 and CDR2 are LNHDA and SQIVND (reference sequence). CDR3 protein: CASSSPKLRGGGYNEQFF. DNA of the CDR3: TGTGCCAGTAGTAGCCCAAAACTCCGCGGGGGGGGCTACAATGAGCAGTTCTTC.

The genes are TRBV5-6 and TRBJ2-7; 9 bases are a match to TRBD2. The ends lost 0 bases at V and 4 bases at J; junction bases unmatched: 5. The CDR3 has 15 residues. The V gene's germline CDR1 is SGHDT and CDR2 YYEEEE. DNA of the CDR3: TGTGCCAGCAGCTTGGTTGGTAGCGGGAGTTACGAGCAGTACTTC. The encoded protein is CASSLVGSGSYEQYF.

This clone was counted a few times. The CDR3 sequence: CASSLAVLGRGETQYF. The CDR3, as DNA: TGTGCCAGCAGCTTAGCTGTTTTGGGGCGCGGAGAGACCCAGTACTTC. V usage is TRBV7-9 and J usage is TRBJ2-5; maybe TRBD1 (5 bases). The CDR3 consists of 16 residues. The V gene's germline CDR1 is SEHNR and CDR2 FQNEAQ (reference sequence). V gave up 0 bases and J gave up 4 bases, with 15 bases separating them.